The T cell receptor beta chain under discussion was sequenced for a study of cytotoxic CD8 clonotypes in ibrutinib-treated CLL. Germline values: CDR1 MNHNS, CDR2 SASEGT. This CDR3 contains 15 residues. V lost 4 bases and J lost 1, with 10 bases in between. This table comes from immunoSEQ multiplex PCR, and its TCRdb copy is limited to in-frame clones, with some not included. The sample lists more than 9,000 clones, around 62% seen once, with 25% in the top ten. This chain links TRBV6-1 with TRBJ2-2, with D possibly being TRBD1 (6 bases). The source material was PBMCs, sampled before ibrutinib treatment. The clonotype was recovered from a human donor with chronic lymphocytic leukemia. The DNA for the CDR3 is TGTGCCAGCAGTGCGGGCAGGGGGAACACCGGGGAGCTGTTTTTT. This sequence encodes CASSAGRGNTGELFF.